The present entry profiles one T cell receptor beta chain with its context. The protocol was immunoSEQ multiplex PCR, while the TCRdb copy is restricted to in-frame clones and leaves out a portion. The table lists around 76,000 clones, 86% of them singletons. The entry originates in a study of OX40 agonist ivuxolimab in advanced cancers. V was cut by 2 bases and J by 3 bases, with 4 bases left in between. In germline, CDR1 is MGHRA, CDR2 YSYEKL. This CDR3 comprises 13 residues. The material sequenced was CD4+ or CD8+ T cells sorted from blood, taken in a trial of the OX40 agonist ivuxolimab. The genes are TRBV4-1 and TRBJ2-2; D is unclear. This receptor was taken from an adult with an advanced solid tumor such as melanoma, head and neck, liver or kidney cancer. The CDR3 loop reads CASSQTYTGELFF. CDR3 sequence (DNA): TGCGCCAGCAGCCAAACGTACACCGGGGAGCTGTTTTTT.